Below are 31 T cell receptor beta chains sequenced from a single sample in a study of blood T cell repertoires in COVID-19. TCRdb keeps only in-frame clones here, not all; method: immunoSEQ multiplex PCR. The table has about 68,000 clones, around 90% seen once; the top ten hold 4.8%. Sequenced: peripheral blood. These receptors came from a woman aged 55-69 years with active COVID-19.

The chain couples TRBV3-1 (or the pseudogene TRBV3-2) to TRBJ2-2, with a weak D call TRBD1 (5 bases). V shed 0 bases and J shed 4 bases, with 12 bases lying between them. Germline V lookup: CDR1 LGHDT, CDR2 YNNKEL (reference sequence). This CDR3 spans 16 amino acids. The CDR3 bases are TGTGCCAGCAGCCAAGACGGCAGGGTGGGCACCGGGGAGCTGTTTTTT. As protein: CASSQDGRVGTGELFF.

The chain links TRBV27 to TRBJ2-1; D might be TRBD2 (6 bases). This CDR3 has 13 residues. Trimming removed 10 bases at V and 8 bases at J, with 18 bases between. The germline V gene encodes CDR1 MNHEY and CDR2 SMNVEV (reference sequence). CDR3 loop: CATETRSKHEQFF. The CDR3 DNA is TGTGCCACCGAGACTAGGTCAAAGCATGAGCAGTTCTTC.

This clone was seen a few times. The chain has TRBV30 and TRBJ2-7; weak D call: TRBD2 (6 bases). Trimming removed 5 bases at V and 7 bases at J, with 15 bases between. The CDR3 runs 12 residues. Germline CDR1 GTSNPN, CDR2 SVGIG (reference sequence). The CDR3 loop reads CAWSFRAGEQYF. CDR3 nucleotide sequence: TGTGCCTGGTCGTTTAGGGCGGGAGAGCAGTACTTC.

The chain combines TRBV19 with TRBJ2-2; TRBD1 matches at 8 bases. Germline V gene data show CDR1 as LNHDA and CDR2 as SQIVND (reference sequence). The CDR3 is 15 residues long. V lost 9 bases to trimming and J lost 6 bases; unmatched junction nucleotides: 12. The CDR3 sequence is CASSTDRAGAGELFF. CDR3 sequence (DNA): TGTGCCAGCAGCACGGACAGGGCGGGCGCCGGGGAGCTGTTTTTT. Looking up the rest from reference TRBV19 and TRBJ2-2 gives the full variable domain: DGGITQSPKYLFRKEGQNVTLSCEQNLNHDAMYWYRQDPGQGLRLIYYSQIVNDFQKGDIAEGYSVSREKKESFPLTVTSAQKNPTAFYLCASSTDRAGAGELFFGEGSRLTVL.

The chain recombines TRBV28 with TRBJ1-5, with 7 positions matching TRBD1. CDR3 length: 14 amino acids. Germline V CDR1 and CDR2: MDHEN, SYDVKM. Unmatched junction bases numbered 7, after V lost 7 bases and J lost 4 bases. CDR3 sequence (DNA): TGTGCCAGCAATCAAGACAGGGTGAATCAGCCCCAGCATTTT. This codes for CASNQDRVNQPQHF.

This clone was picked up one time. The V call is TRBV7-6, the J call TRBJ2-2; D call uncertain. The CDR3 is 16 residues long. Per germline, CDR1 SGHVS and CDR2 FNYEAQ. The V end was cut by 1 base, the J end by 4 bases, with 13 bases between. The CDR3 sequence is CASSLGQPRSTGELFF. The CDR3 coding sequence is TGTGCCAGCAGCTTAGGGCAGCCCCGGAGCACCGGGGAGCTGTTTTTT.

This clone was counted between two and nine times. The chain uses TRBV6-5 and TRBJ2-7, with 12 positions matching TRBD1. Looked up from germline, CDR1 is MNHEY and CDR2 is SVGAGI. CDR3 length equals 13 residues. V lost 6 bases and J lost 5; bases outside the gene matches: 2. The CDR3 bases are TGTGCCAGCAGGGGACAGGGGGCCCACGAGCAGTACTTC. Amino acids: CASRGQGAHEQYF.

As DNA, the CDR3 is TGTGCCAGTAAAGGACAGGGAGTAGGAGGCTACACCTTC. This gives the protein CASKGQGVGGYTF. The chain couples TRBV19 to TRBJ1-2; 8 nucleotides align to TRBD1. The CDR3 consists of 13 residues. CDR1 LNHDA and CDR2 SQIVND come from the germline V gene (reference sequence). V lost 7 bases and J lost 8; bases outside the gene matches: 9.

This chain connects TRBV7-9 to TRBJ2-7, with 7 bases identical to TRBD2. CDR3 length equals 15 residues. Trimming at V came to 5 bases and at J to 4 bases, leaving 11 bases not matched to a gene. Looked up from germline, CDR1 is SEHNR and CDR2 is FQNEAQ (reference sequence). Here the CDR3 reads CASSLRGESGYEQYF. CDR3 bases: TGTGCCAGCAGCCTCCGGGGGGAGTCAGGATACGAGCAGTACTTC. Full variable domain (outside the CDR3, taken from reference TRBV7-9 and TRBJ2-7): DTGVSQNPRHKITKRGQNVTFRCDPISEHNRLYWYRQTLGQGPEFLTYFQNEAQLEKSRLLSDRFSAERPKGSFSTLEIQRTEQGDSAMYLCASSLRGESGYEQYFGPGTRLTVT.

The rearrangement joins TRBV5-6 to TRBJ2-7; D uncertain. Trimming shortened V by 0 bases and J by 1 base, and 11 bases separated the two germline ends. CDR3 size: 15 residues. Germline V gene data show CDR1 as SGHDT and CDR2 as YYEEEE. CDR3 DNA sequence: TGTGCCAGCAGCTTGGCCGGAGACTTTTCCTACGAGCAGTACTTC. Translating gives CASSLAGDFSYEQYF. Full variable domain (outside the CDR3, taken from reference TRBV5-6 and TRBJ2-7): DAGVTQSPTHLIKTRGQQVTLRCSPKSGHDTVSWYQQALGQGPQFIFQYYEEEERQRGNFPDRFSGHQFPNYSSELNVNALLLGDSALYLCASSLAGDFSYEQYFGPGTRLTVT.

The CDR3 loop is CASTEGGAGIEQYF. CDR3 sequence (DNA): TGCGCCAGCACCGAGGGGGGGGCAGGCATCGAGCAGTACTTC. The V gene is TRBV5-1, the J gene TRBJ2-7; a weak D match, TRBD2 (7 bases). In germline, CDR1 is SGHRS, CDR2 YFSETQ. Deletions cut 6 bases from V and 6 bases from J, with 19 bases between. The CDR3 totals 14 residues.

The chain is built from TRBV7-2 and TRBJ1-1; D call uncertain. Germline V gives CDR1 SGHTA, CDR2 FQGNSA. This CDR3 contains 15 residues. V lost 2 bases, J lost 0 bases, and 10 bases lay in between. The CDR3: CASSLSGRLNTEAFF. In DNA form, the CDR3 reads TGTGCCAGCAGCTTATCGGGGAGGTTGAACACTGAAGCTTTCTTT.

Here the CDR3 DNA reads TGCGCCAGCAGCTCACAGGGACCTTTTCACACTGAAGCTTTCTTT. It translates to CASSSQGPFHTEAFF. The rearrangement joins TRBV5-1 to TRBJ1-1; the D gene is possibly TRBD1 (6 bases). The germline gives CDR1 SGHRS, CDR2 YFSETQ. Deletions cut 3 bases from V and 3 bases from J, with 15 bases between. CDR3 length equals 15 residues.

The chain recombines TRBV9 with TRBJ2-1, with unresolved D. In germline, CDR1 is SGDLS, CDR2 YYNGEE. Trimming left V 3 bases short and J 6 bases short, with 13 bases between. The CDR3 is 14 amino acids. CDR3 loop: CASSAYLPANEQFF. The CDR3, as DNA: TGTGCCAGCAGCGCCTACCTACCCGCCAATGAGCAGTTCTTC.

This clone was recorded only once. The chain carries TRBV14 and TRBJ2-2; D is perhaps TRBD2 (6 bases). The V gene lost 3 bases and the J gene lost 5 bases, with 19 bases spanning the gap. Germline loops: CDR1 SGHDN, CDR2 FVKESK. This CDR3 contains 17 residues. The CDR3, as DNA: TGTGCCAGCAGCCATCCCCACTCGGGAGAACTAACCGGGGAGCTGTTTTTT. It encodes CASSHPHSGELTGELFF.

The chain joins TRBV11-3 to TRBJ2-5; 9 bases map to TRBD2. Germline CDR1 SGHNT, CDR2 YENEEA. J was trimmed by 4 bases and V by 4 bases; bases with no gene match: 7. CDR3 length: 15 residues. The CDR3 loop is CASSSQPTSGETQYF. The CDR3 nucleotides are TGTGCCAGCAGCTCCCAGCCGACTAGCGGAGAGACCCAGTACTTC.

The V gene is TRBV9, the J gene TRBJ2-2; tentative D call: TRBD1 (6 bases). The V end lost 4 bases, the J end lost 2 bases, and 21 bases lay between the germline ends. Per the germline V gene, CDR1 is SGDLS and CDR2 is YYNGEE. CDR3 length: 18 residues. The CDR3 reads CASSRNPDRPTNTGELFF. The CDR3 region has the DNA TGTGCCAGCAGCAGAAACCCCGACAGGCCAACCAACACCGGGGAGCTGTTTTTT.

The chain uses TRBV15 and TRBJ1-5; D not resolved. V lost 1 base, J lost 0 bases, and 13 bases lay in between. The CDR3 covers 17 residues. Germline CDR1 LNHNV, CDR2 YYDKDF (reference sequence). The CDR3 sequence is CATSRATRWVSNQPQHF. The CDR3 nucleotides read TGTGCCACCAGCAGAGCGACACGGTGGGTTAGCAATCAGCCCCAGCATTTT.

The chain combines TRBV19 with TRBJ1-1, with D tentatively TRBD1 (5 bases). This CDR3 comprises 14 residues. Germline lookup yields CDR1 LNHDA and CDR2 SQIVND (reference sequence). The V end lost 3 bases, the J end lost 6 bases, and 14 bases lay between the germline ends. The CDR3 region is CASSISGRLAEAFF. The CDR3 DNA follows: TGTGCCAGTAGTATTTCAGGGAGACTAGCTGAAGCTTTCTTT.

This clone came up once. The chain's CDR3 is CASGGAWNQPQHF. In DNA form, the CDR3 reads TGTGCCAGCGGTGGGGCCTGGAATCAGCCCCAGCATTTT. The rearrangement links TRBV19 to TRBJ1-5; D is perhaps TRBD1 (5 bases). V was clipped by 9 bases and J by 4 bases, with 13 bases between them. Germline V gives CDR1 LNHDA, CDR2 SQIVND (reference sequence). This CDR3 is built from 13 residues.

The rearrangement uses TRBV19 and TRBJ2-7; perhaps TRBD2 as D (6 bases). Germline assignment: CDR1 LNHDA and CDR2 SQIVND (reference sequence). With 8 bases removed from V and 4 bases from J, the gap between germline ends came to 33 bases. This CDR3 spans 19 amino acids. For the CDR3, the DNA is TGTGCCAGTTCATCCGGGACCCTTCGCGAGGGAGGTATCGGTTACGAGCAGTACTTC. This encodes CASSSGTLREGGIGYEQYF.

The gene calls are TRBV15 and TRBJ2-7, with TRBD1 matching over 8 bases. The V gene's germline CDR1 is LNHNV and CDR2 YYDKDF (reference sequence). The CDR3 is 14 residues long. Losses at the gene ends were 5 bases for V and 0 bases for J; bases not matched to a gene: 3. In DNA, the CDR3 is TGTGCCACCAGCGCAGGGGGCAGCTCCTACGAGCAGTACTTC. Amino acid sequence: CATSAGGSSYEQYF. The variable domain in full, completed from reference TRBV15 and TRBJ2-7, reads DAMVIQNPRYQVTQFGKPVTLSCSQTLNHNVMYWYQQKSSQAPKLLFHYYDKDFNNEADTPDNFQSRRPNTSFCFLDIRSPGLGDTAMYLCATSAGGSSYEQYFGPGTRLTVT.

This chain connects TRBV7-2 to TRBJ2-7, with 7 bases that match TRBD1. The J segment lost 6 bases and the V segment lost 1 base, leaving 9 bases of the junction unmatched. The CDR3 sequence is 15 residues long. Germline CDR1 is SGHTA and CDR2 is FQGNSA. The CDR3 sequence is CASSLGDREVSEQYF. DNA of the CDR3: TGTGCCAGCAGCTTAGGTGACAGGGAAGTATCCGAGCAGTACTTC.

V is TRBV6-6 and J is TRBJ1-1, with no clear D. CDR3 size: 16 residues. The V end was cut by 6 bases, the J end by 2 bases, with 19 bases between. CDR1 and CDR2 (germline): MNHNY, SVGAGI (reference sequence). The CDR3 is CASSPPGRVGNTEAFF. CDR3 in DNA: TGTGCCAGCAGCCCCCCCGGGAGGGTGGGAAACACTGAAGCTTTCTTT.

This rearrangement joins TRBV7-9 to TRBJ2-6; D remains ambiguous. In germline, CDR1 is SEHNR, CDR2 FQNEAQ (reference sequence). The V end lost 3 bases, the J end lost 1 base, and 10 bases lay between the germline ends. This CDR3 contains 16 residues. This chain's CDR3 is CASSLSTGSGANVLTF. In DNA form, the CDR3 reads TGTGCCAGCAGCTTGTCCACCGGGTCTGGGGCCAACGTCCTGACTTTC.

This clone was seen more than once but under ten times. The J gene is TRBJ1-5, the V gene TRBV19; maybe TRBD1 (6 bases). Trimming removed 0 bases from V and 9 bases from J, with 9 bases in between. The CDR3 covers 13 residues. Germline V gene lookup returns CDR1 LNHDA and CDR2 SQIVND (reference sequence). CDR3 residues: CASSIEGARPQHF. The CDR3 DNA reads TGTGCCAGTAGTATAGAGGGGGCTCGGCCCCAGCATTTT.

V and J are TRBV6-5 and TRBJ2-3; a possible D gene is TRBD2 (5 bases). CDR1 is MNHEY and CDR2 is SVGAGI in the germline V gene. This CDR3 comprises 16 residues. Trimming pared 0 bases from V and 1 base from J, leaving 11 bases between. The CDR3 spells CASSYSRTGGTDTQYF. CDR3 sequence (DNA): TGTGCCAGCAGTTACTCGCGGACCGGGGGCACAGATACGCAGTATTTT.

V usage is TRBV14 and J usage is TRBJ1-3, with D hard to call. The germline V gene has CDR1 SGHDN and CDR2 FVKESK. The CDR3 contains 16 residues. Trimming left V 0 bases short and J 0 bases short, with 9 bases between. This chain's CDR3 is CASSQEMSFSGNTIYF. Here the CDR3 DNA reads TGTGCCAGCAGCCAAGAAATGAGTTTCTCTGGAAACACCATATATTTT.

The rearrangement joins TRBV28 to TRBJ1-6; the D gene is possibly TRBD1 (5 bases). The V end lost 8 bases, the J end lost 2 bases, and 16 bases lay between the germline ends. Germline values: CDR1 MDHEN, CDR2 SYDVKM. The CDR3 is 16 residues long. CDR3 loop: CASAGRGGTYNSPLHF. The CDR3 DNA is TGTGCCAGCGCGGGACGGGGTGGGACCTATAATTCACCCCTCCACTTT.

The chain recombines TRBV11-2 with TRBJ2-7; D ambiguous. V was cut by 1 base and J by 5 bases, with 9 bases left in between. The CDR3 covers 13 residues. Germline V gives CDR1 SGHAT, CDR2 FQNNGV. In nucleotides, the CDR3 is TGTGCCAGCAGCTTAGGGCCCGTTAACGAGCAGTACTTC. Protein product: CASSLGPVNEQYF.

This clone appeared a few times. The rearrangement uses TRBV13 and TRBJ1-2, with 8 bases aligning to TRBD1. Germline loops: CDR1 PRHDT, CDR2 FYEKMQ (reference sequence). V dropped 5 bases and J dropped 7; count of bases not matched to a gene: 3. The CDR3 contains 12 residues. The CDR3 bases are TGTGCCAGCAGCGCAGGGGGCGGTGGCTACACCTTC. This encodes CASSAGGGGYTF.